This T cell receptor beta chain derives from a study of shared clonotypes between healthy human individuals. The study, taken as a whole, reports: Of the naive CD4 clonotypes, about 5% were shared across several donors.

Naive CD8 cells were CD45RO-negative, positively selected for CCR7, excluding terminally differentiated effector memory CD45RA+ cells. Per the original data handling: Junction-only sequences without quality scores were provided by ImmunoSEQ, so filtering was different. Sequencing was performed with immunoSEQ multiplex PCR; in TCRdb, only in-frame clones are kept and a portion is missing. V, J and clone size are taken as reported in that table, and D and trimming were inferred from the DNA itself. This sample carries around 2,000,000 clones, about 95% of them seen once, and the ten largest clones take approximately 1%. Concerning this clone itself: Antigen unknown.

V was cut by 4 bases and J by 5 bases, with 12 bases left in between. From germline, CDR1 is SGHDT and CDR2 YYEEEE. The CDR3 length is 13 residues. The sequence came from a man between 18 and 29 years old in good health. The specimen was naive CD8+ T cells sorted from blood. The chain combines TRBV5-6 with TRBJ1-2; D is ambiguous. The CDR3 nucleotides read TGTGCCAGCAGCGATCTAGGAGAGTATGGCTACACCTTC. This translates into CASSDLGEYGYTF.